This section outlines one T cell receptor (beta chain) sequence together with its context. This sample is drawn from a study of blood T cell repertoires in COVID-19. This CDR3 has 15 residues. V lost 0 bases and J lost 0, with 12 bases in between. Germline loops: CDR1 SQVTM, CDR2 ANQGSEA. In the original processing: Reference gene primer amplification gave estimated nucleated cell counts. Only in-frame clones appear in the TCRdb table, and some are missing; sequencing was by immunoSEQ multiplex PCR. V, J and clone size reflect that table, while D and trimming were determined from the DNA. In the table there are 150,000 to 200,000 clones, around 80% of which are singletons.

The clonotype originates from a man aged 60 to 69 with acute or convalescent COVID-19. Sequencing was performed on peripheral blood. The chain uses TRBV29-1 and TRBJ2-7; D perhaps matches TRBD1 (5 bases). CDR3 DNA: TGCAGCGTTGAAGACGGGTCAGGGATCTCCTACGAGCAGTACTTC. Protein: CSVEDGSGISYEQYF.